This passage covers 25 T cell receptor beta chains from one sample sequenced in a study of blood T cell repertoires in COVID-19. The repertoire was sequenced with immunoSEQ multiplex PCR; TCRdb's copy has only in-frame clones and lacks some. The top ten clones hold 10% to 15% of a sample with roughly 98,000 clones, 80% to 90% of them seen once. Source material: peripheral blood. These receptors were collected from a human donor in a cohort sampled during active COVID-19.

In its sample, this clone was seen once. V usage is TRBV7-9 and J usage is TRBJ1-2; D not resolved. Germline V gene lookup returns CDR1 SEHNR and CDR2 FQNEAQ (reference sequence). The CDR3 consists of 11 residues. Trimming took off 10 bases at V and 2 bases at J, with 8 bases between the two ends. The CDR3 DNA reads TGTGCCACCCAATTGAACTATGGCTACACCTTC. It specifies CATQLNYGYTF.

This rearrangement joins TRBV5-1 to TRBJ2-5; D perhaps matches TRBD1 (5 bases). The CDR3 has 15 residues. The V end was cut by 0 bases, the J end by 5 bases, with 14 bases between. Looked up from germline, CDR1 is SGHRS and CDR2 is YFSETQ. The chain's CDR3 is CASSLDTGTRETQYF. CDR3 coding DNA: TGCGCCAGCAGCTTGGATACAGGAACCAGGGAGACCCAGTACTTC.

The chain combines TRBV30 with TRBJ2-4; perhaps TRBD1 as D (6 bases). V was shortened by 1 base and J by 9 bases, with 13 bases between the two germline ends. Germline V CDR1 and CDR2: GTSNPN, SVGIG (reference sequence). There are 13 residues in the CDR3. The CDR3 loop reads CAWSGTARGIQYF. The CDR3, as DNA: TGTGCCTGGAGTGGGACAGCCCGTGGCATTCAGTACTTC. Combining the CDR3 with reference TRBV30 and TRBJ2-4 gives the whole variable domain SQTIHQWPATLVQPVGSPLSLECTVEGTSNPNLYWYRQAAGRGLQLLFYSVGIGQISSEVPQNLSASRPQDRQFILSSKKLLLSDSGFYLCAWSGTARGIQYFGAGTRLSVL.

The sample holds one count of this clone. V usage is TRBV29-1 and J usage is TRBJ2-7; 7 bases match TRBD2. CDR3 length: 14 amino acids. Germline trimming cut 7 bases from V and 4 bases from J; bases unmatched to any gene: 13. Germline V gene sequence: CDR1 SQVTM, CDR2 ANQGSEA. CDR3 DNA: TGCAGCGCCGTCTCTGAGCGGGGTGCTTACGAGCAGTACTTC. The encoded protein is CSAVSERGAYEQYF.

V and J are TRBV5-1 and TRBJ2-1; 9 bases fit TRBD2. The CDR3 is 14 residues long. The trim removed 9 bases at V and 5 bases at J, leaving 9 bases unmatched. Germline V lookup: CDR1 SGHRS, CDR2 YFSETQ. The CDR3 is CATWRGGGDNEQFF. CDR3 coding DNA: TGCGCCACCTGGCGTGGCGGGGGGGACAATGAGCAGTTCTTC.

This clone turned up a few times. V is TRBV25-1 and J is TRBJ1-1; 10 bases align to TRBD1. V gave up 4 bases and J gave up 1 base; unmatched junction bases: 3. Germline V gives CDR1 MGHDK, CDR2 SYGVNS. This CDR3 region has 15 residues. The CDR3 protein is CASSGRQGANTEAFF. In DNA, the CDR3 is TGTGCCAGCAGTGGCCGACAGGGGGCGAACACTGAAGCTTTCTTT.

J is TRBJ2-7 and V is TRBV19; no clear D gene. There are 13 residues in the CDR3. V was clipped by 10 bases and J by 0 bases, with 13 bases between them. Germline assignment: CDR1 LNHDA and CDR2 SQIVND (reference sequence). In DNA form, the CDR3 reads TGTGCCACCTCGACGGGTAGCTCCTACGAGCAGTACTTC. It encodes CATSTGSSYEQYF.

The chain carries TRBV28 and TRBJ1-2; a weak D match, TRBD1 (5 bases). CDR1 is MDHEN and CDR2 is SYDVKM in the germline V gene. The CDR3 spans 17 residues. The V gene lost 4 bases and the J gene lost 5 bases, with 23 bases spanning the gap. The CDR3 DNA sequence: TGTGCCAGCAGTTCTCAAATGGGGCACCGATCGGAATATGGCTACACCTTC. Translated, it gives CASSSQMGHRSEYGYTF.

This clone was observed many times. CDR3 nucleotide sequence: TGTGCCAGCAGCCATAACAGAAGGCTTAGTCTGAACACTGAAGCTTTCTTT. This sequence encodes CASSHNRRLSLNTEAFF. This rearrangement joins TRBV7-9 to TRBJ1-1; D uncertain. V was cut by 5 bases and J by 0 bases, with 19 bases left in between. Germline V gene sequence: CDR1 SEHNR, CDR2 FQNEAQ (reference sequence). CDR3 size: 17 residues. Complete variable domain (other parts from reference TRBV7-9 and TRBJ1-1): DTGVSQNPRHKITKRGQNVTFRCDPISEHNRLYWYRQTLGQGPEFLTYFQNEAQLEKSRLLSDRFSAERPKGSFSTLEIQRTEQGDSAMYLCASSHNRRLSLNTEAFFGQGTRLTVV.

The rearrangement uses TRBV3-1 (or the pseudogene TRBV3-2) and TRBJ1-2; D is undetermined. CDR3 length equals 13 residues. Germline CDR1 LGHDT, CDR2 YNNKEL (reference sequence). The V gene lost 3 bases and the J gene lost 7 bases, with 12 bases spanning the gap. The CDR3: CASSHVPGLGYTF. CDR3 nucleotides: TGTGCCAGCAGCCACGTACCTGGACTTGGCTACACCTTC.

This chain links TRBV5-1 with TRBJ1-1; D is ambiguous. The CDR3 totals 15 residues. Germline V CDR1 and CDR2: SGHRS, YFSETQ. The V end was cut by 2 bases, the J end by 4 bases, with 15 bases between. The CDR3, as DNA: TGCGCCAGCAGCTTCTTACAGTCATCAGGCACTGAAGCTTTCTTT. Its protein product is CASSFLQSSGTEAFF.

The chain's CDR3 is CASSNYLQNTGELFF. The CDR3 coding sequence is TGTGCCAGCAGCAACTACCTCCAAAACACCGGGGAGCTGTTTTTT. The V call is TRBV7-2, the J call TRBJ2-2; D unclear. V shed 5 bases and J shed 2 bases, with 12 bases lying between them. Germline-derived CDR1 and CDR2 are SGHTA and FQGNSA. This CDR3 has 15 residues.

CDR3 amino acids: CASSSGMGQGNTIYF. CDR3 in DNA: TGTGCCAGCAGCTCCGGCATGGGACAGGGGAACACCATATATTTT. The chain is built from TRBV11-3 and TRBJ1-3; 10 nucleotides line up with TRBD1. The germline gives CDR1 SGHNT, CDR2 YENEEA. This CDR3 spans 15 amino acids. The trim removed 4 bases at V and 7 bases at J, leaving 7 bases unmatched.

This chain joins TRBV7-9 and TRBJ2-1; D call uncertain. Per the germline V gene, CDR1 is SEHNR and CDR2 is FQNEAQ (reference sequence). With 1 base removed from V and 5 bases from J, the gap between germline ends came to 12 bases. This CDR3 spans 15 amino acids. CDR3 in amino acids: CASSLVLGTNNEQFF. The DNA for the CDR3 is TGTGCCAGCAGCTTAGTTTTAGGAACTAACAATGAGCAGTTCTTC.

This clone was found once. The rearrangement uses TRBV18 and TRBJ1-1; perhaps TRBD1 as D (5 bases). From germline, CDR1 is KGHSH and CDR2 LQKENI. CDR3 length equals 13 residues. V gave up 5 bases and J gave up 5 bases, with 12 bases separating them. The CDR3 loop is CASSEVGGTEAFF. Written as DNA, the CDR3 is TGTGCCAGCTCAGAGGTCGGGGGGACTGAAGCTTTCTTT. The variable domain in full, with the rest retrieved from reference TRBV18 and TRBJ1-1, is NAGVMQNPRHLVRRRGQEARLRCSPMKGHSHVYWYRQLPEEGLKFMVYLQKENIIDESGMPKERFSAEFPKEGPSILRIQQVVRGDSAAYFCASSEVGGTEAFFGQGTRLTVV.

The CDR3 DNA reads TGTGCCAGCAGTCTAGACAGGGATCAGCCCCAGCATTTT. The encoded protein is CASSLDRDQPQHF. The chain has TRBV6-5 and TRBJ1-5; 7 nucleotides align to TRBD1. CDR3 length: 13 amino acids. Germline-derived CDR1 and CDR2 are MNHEY and SVGAGI. The V gene end was trimmed by 5 bases and the J gene end by 5 bases; junction bases not matched to a gene: 3.

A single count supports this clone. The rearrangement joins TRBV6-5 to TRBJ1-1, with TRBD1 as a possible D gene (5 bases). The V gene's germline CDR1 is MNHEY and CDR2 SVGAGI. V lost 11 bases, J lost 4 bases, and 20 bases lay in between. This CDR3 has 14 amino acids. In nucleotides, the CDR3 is TGTGCCGTTTCGCTAGGGGCGCAGGGCACTGAAGCTTTCTTT. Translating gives CAVSLGAQGTEAFF.

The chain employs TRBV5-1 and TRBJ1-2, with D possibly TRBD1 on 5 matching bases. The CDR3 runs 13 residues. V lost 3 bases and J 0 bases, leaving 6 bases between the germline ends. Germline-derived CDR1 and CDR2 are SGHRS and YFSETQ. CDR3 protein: CASSSGTNYGYTF. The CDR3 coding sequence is TGCGCCAGCAGCTCAGGGACTAACTATGGCTACACCTTC.

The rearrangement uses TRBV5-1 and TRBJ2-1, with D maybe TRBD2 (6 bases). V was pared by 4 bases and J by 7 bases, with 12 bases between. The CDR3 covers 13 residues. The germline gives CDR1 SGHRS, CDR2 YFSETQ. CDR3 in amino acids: CASSLFGGNEQFF. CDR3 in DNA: TGCGCCAGCAGCCTCTTCGGGGGAAATGAGCAGTTCTTC.

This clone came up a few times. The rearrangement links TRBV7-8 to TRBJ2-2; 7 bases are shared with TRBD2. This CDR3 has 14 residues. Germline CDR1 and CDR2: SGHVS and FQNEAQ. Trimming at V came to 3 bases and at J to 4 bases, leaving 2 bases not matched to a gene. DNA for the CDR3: TGTGCCAGCAGCTTCCAGCGGGGCACCGGGGAGCTGTTTTTT. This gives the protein CASSFQRGTGELFF.

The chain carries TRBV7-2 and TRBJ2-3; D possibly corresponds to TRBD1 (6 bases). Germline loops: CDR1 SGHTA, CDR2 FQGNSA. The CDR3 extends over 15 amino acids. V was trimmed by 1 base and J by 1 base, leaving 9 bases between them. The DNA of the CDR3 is TGTGCCAGCAGCTTAGAACAGGGACGCACAGATACGCAGTATTTT. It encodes CASSLEQGRTDTQYF.

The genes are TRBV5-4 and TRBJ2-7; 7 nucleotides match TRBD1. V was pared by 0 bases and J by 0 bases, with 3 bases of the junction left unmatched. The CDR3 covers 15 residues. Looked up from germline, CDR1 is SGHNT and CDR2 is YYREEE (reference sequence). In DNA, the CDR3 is TGTGCCAGCAGCTTGGGAGACAGGGACTCCTACGAGCAGTACTTC. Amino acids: CASSLGDRDSYEQYF.

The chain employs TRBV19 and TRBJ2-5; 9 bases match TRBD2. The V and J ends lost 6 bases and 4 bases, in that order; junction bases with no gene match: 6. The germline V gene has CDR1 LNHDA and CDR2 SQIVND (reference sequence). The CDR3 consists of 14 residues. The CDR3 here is CASRGSGGRETQYF. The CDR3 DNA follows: TGTGCCAGTAGAGGTAGCGGGGGTAGAGAGACCCAGTACTTC.

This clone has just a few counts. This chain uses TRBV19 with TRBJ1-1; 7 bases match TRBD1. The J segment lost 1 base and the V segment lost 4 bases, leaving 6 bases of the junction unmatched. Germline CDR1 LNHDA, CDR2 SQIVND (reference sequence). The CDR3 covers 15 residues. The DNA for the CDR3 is TGTGCCAGTAGTACTCACAGGGGCGCGAACACTGAAGCTTTCTTT. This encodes CASSTHRGANTEAFF.

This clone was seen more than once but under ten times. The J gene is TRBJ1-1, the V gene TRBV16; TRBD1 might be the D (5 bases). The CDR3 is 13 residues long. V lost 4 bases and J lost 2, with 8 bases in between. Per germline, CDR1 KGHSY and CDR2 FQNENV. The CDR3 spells CASSRQGNTEAFF. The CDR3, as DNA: TGTGCCAGCAGCCGCCAGGGAAACACTGAAGCTTTCTTT.